What follows is one T cell receptor beta chain and its context. The CDR3 sequence is 13 residues long. V was pared by 3 bases and J by 6 bases, with 11 bases between. This record belongs to a study of blood T cell repertoires in COVID-19. Study-level background: PBMCs, B-cell-depleted T cells, or T cells were the source of the cDNA or gDNA that made up the material.

Authors' methods: Reference gene primer amplification gave estimated nucleated cell counts. Profiled with immunoSEQ multiplex PCR; TCRdb holds only in-frame clones, not every one. That table supplies the V and J calls and clone size; D and trimming were determined from the DNA. In the table there are fewer than 110,000 clones, about 90% of which are singletons. The rearrangement uses TRBV12-3 or TRBV12-4 and TRBJ2-5; D is possibly TRBD2 (7 bases). The sample consisted of peripheral blood. The sequence was collected from a woman in her twenties or thirties with acute or convalescent COVID-19. The DNA for the CDR3 is TGTGCCAGCAGTTTGGGGGGGCAGAAGACCCAGTACTTC. It translates to CASSLGGQKTQYF.